This entry lists 9 T cell receptor beta chains sequenced from one sample in a study of T cells after yellow fever vaccination. TCRdb processed the 5' RACE reads anew with MiXCR; each CDR3 protein has one entry. The repertoire includes hundreds of thousands of distinct CDR3 sequences, under 20% of them detected once, and 15% to 20% sits in the top ten. This specimen consisted of PBMCs, obtained before the yellow fever booster vaccination. Every receptor here comes from a man between 18 and 29 years old who received the YFV17D yellow fever vaccine.

CDR3 loop: CASSLDGGHETQYF. The CDR3 nucleotides read TGCGCCAGCAGCTTGGACGGGGGCCACGAGACCCAGTACTTC. The rearrangement uses TRBV5-1 and TRBJ2-5; D possibly matches TRBD1 or TRBD2 (6 bases each). Trimming shortened V by 0 bases and J by 5 bases, and 11 bases separated the two germline ends. Germline CDR1 reads SGHRS; CDR2 reads YFSETQ. This CDR3 contains 14 residues. Complete variable domain (other parts from reference TRBV5-1 and TRBJ2-5): KAGVTQTPRYLIKTRGQQVTLSCSPISGHRSVSWYQQTPGQGLQFLFEYFSETQRNKGNFPGRFSGRQFSNSRSEMNVSTLELGDSALYLCASSLDGGHETQYFGPGTRLLVL.

The rearrangement uses TRBV28 and TRBJ1-2, with a tentative D call TRBD1 (6 bases). V was pared by 1 base and J by 3 bases, with 12 bases between. Germline assignment: CDR1 MDHEN and CDR2 SYDVKM. This CDR3 is 15 amino acids long. CDR3 coding DNA: TGTGCCAGCAGTTTATTCGGGGGGCGCGACTATGGCTACACCTTC. Its translation is CASSLFGGRDYGYTF.

The rearrangement uses TRBV12-3 or TRBV12-4 and TRBJ2-7; D unclear. The V end was cut by 3 bases, the J end by 2 bases, with 8 bases between. The CDR3 length is 13 residues. The CDR3 DNA reads as TGTGCCAGCAGTTTGTCCACACCCTACGAGCAGTACGTC. This encodes CASSLSTPYEQYV.

Concerning this clonotype: The junction and the germline gene differ at one end; a read error may be behind it. The chain links TRBV5-1 to TRBJ2-5, with D tentatively TRBD1 or TRBD2 (6 bases each). The CDR3 loop spans 14 amino acids. Germline values: CDR1 SGHRS, CDR2 YFSETQ. CDR3 nucleotides: TGCGCCAGCAGCTTTGGGGGGCGAGGAGAGCCCCAGTACTTC. Translated: CASSFGGRGEPQYF.

This chain joins TRBV10-3 and TRBJ1-2; D ambiguous. This CDR3 is 13 amino acids long. Germline lookup yields CDR1 ENHRY and CDR2 SYGVKD. V was clipped by 11 bases and J by 2 bases, with 15 bases between them. Here the CDR3 DNA reads TGTGCCTCCACCGTTCAGGAAAACTATGGCTACACCTTC. It translates to CASTVQENYGYTF.

This clonotype has more than one count but fewer than ten. The chain uses TRBV5-1 and TRBJ2-1; 10 bases are a match to TRBD1. CDR1 SGHRS and CDR2 YFSETQ come from the germline V gene. CDR3 length: 13 amino acids. V was pared by 7 bases and J by 9 bases, with 7 bases of the junction left unmatched. The CDR3 spells CASVWDRGGEQFF. CDR3 bases: TGCGCCAGCGTGTGGGACAGGGGCGGTGAGCAGTTCTTC.

The chain employs TRBV7-9 and TRBJ1-5; 9 bases match TRBD1. This CDR3 has 15 residues. CDR1 SEHNR and CDR2 FQNEAQ come from the germline V gene (reference sequence). V trimming: 1 base; J trimming: 9 bases; junction bases outside the gene matches: 7. This CDR3 reads CASSLGRQGGAPQHF. The CDR3 nucleotides are TGTGCCAGCAGCTTAGGTCGACAGGGGGGCGCGCCCCAGCATTTT. The full variable domain, completed using reference TRBV7-9 and TRBJ1-5, is DTGVSQNPRHKITKRGQNVTFRCDPISEHNRLYWYRQTLGQGPEFLTYFQNEAQLEKSRLLSDRFSAERPKGSFSTLEIQRTEQGDSAMYLCASSLGRQGGAPQHFGDGTRLSIL.

This clonotype was counted between two and nine times. The rearrangement joins TRBV5-1 to TRBJ1-1; the D gene is possibly TRBD1 (6 bases). Deletions cut 4 bases from V and 7 bases from J, with 14 bases between. The CDR3 length is 13 residues. Per germline, CDR1 SGHRS and CDR2 YFSETQ. The CDR3 bases are TGCGCCAGCAGCCCTGACAGGAGGCGTGAAGCTTTCTTT. The encoded protein is CASSPDRRREAFF.

This clonotype was found a few times. The chain recombines TRBV6-2 or TRBV6-3 with TRBJ2-7, with D possibly being TRBD1 (6 bases). From germline, CDR1 is MNHEY and CDR2 SVGEGT. The CDR3 totals 14 residues. V was pared by 5 bases and J by 6 bases, with 17 bases between. The DNA for the CDR3 is TGTGCCAGCAGTACCCCCCTCAGGGGCGGCGAGCAGTACTTC. It encodes CASSTPLRGGEQYF.